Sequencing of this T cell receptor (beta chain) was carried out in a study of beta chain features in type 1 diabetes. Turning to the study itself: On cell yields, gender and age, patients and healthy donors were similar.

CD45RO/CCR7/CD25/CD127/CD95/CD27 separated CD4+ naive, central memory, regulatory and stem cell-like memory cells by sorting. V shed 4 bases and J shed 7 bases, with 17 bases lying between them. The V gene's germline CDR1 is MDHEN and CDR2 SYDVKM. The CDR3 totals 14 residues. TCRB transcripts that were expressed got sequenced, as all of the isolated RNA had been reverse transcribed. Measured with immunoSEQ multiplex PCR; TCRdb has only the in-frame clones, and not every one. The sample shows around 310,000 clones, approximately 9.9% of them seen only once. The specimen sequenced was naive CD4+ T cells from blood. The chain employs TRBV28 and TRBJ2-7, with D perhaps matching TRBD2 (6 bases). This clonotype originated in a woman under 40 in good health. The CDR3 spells CASSYPRRAGEQYF. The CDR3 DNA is TGTGCCAGCAGTTATCCTCGCAGGGCGGGGGAGCAGTACTTC.